This T cell receptor beta chain emerged from a study of spatial heterogeneity in lung cancer. TCRdb analysed the 5' RACE reads with MiXCR anew, one entry per CDR3 protein. The sample shows roughly 120,000 distinct CDR3 sequences, less than 15% of them seen only once. V was trimmed by 5 bases and J by 0 bases, leaving 17 bases between them. Germline V gene data show CDR1 as MNHEY and CDR2 as SMNVEV (reference sequence). This CDR3 has 18 amino acids. This clonotype was recorded a few times. Regarding time point: blood at routine non-recurrence follow-up after resection. No cells were sorted before sequencing. The whole RNA sequenced was extracted from tumor, nontumor lung or frozen PBMC.

This clonotype was obtained from a male donor with early-stage non-small cell lung cancer. The sequenced sample was PBMCs, obtained at follow-up. The V call is TRBV27, the J call TRBJ1-6, with a tentative D call TRBD1 (6 bases). The CDR3 region is CASSLQGPEPSYNSPLHF. DNA for the CDR3: TGTGCCAGCAGTCTTCAGGGGCCTGAGCCCTCCTATAATTCACCCCTCCACTTT.